This TCR beta chain was observed in a study of a mutant IDH1 vaccine in newly diagnosed glioma. Study summary: Treatment recipients were about 62% male and around 40% female, and their mean age was about 40 years. Receipt of radiotherapy, temozolomide, or both preceded the study, and most received both.

Trimming stripped 10 bases from V and 2 bases from J, with 10 bases between. The germline V gene has CDR1 MNHNS and CDR2 SASEGT. The CDR3 consists of 12 residues. About this clone: Its antigen is not known.

Some clones are missing from TCRdb's copy, which holds only in-frame ones; the method was immunoSEQ multiplex PCR. The data show 12,000 or so clones, roughly 84% seen once. The time point denotes: week 5, during vaccination. Vaccine doses each comprised 300 ug of mutant IDH1 20-mer peptide, with topical imiquimod. This material consisted of PBMCs, taken from a glioma patient whose treatment included an IDH1 peptide vaccine. The sequence derives from a woman aged 40 to 49 with glioma. Some clones in this sample may be carry-over from other donors' samples. The rearrangement joins TRBV6-1 to TRBJ2-3; D is possibly TRBD1 (6 bases). The CDR3: CATQGTTDTQYF. The CDR3 bases are TGTGCCACGCAGGGGACCACAGATACGCAGTATTTT.